The 6 T cell receptor beta chains listed next were all sequenced from one sample in a study of early T cells in non-severe SARS-CoV-2 infection. TCRdb reanalysed the 5' RACE reads using MiXCR and keeps one entry per CDR3 protein. The table shows 100,000 to 120,000 distinct CDR3 sequences, with roughly 12% occurring only once. Specimen: whole blood, collected at baseline. The receptors shown here come from an adult who was a healthcare worker with PCR-confirmed SARS-CoV-2 infection or an uninfected control (not recorded which).

This clonotype was seen at least ten times. The V gene is TRBV29-1, the J gene TRBJ2-2, with D possibly TRBD1 on 6 matching bases. V lost 7 bases and J lost 5, with 14 bases in between. Germline V gene sequence: CDR1 SQVTM, CDR2 ANQGSEA. This CDR3 is 13 amino acids long. The CDR3: CSAMTGSTGELFF. Written as DNA, the CDR3 is TGCAGCGCCATGACAGGATCTACCGGGGAGCTGTTTTTT.

This clonotype was detected ten times or more. The V call is TRBV7-7, the J call TRBJ2-5; D may correspond to TRBD1 or TRBD2 (6 bases each). The CDR3 sequence is 13 residues long. Germline-derived CDR1 and CDR2 are SSHAT and FNYEAQ (reference sequence). Trimming removed 4 bases at V and 5 bases at J, with 11 bases between. The DNA for the CDR3 is TGTGCCAGCAGCTCGGGGGCTTCGGAGACCCAGTACTTC. This translates into CASSSGASETQYF.

The chain joins TRBV7-6 to TRBJ2-5; 13 bases match TRBD2. The CDR3 loop spans 17 amino acids. V gave up 4 bases and J gave up 5 bases; unmatched junction bases: 10. CDR1 is SGHVS, CDR2 FNYEAQ, per germline. For the CDR3, the DNA is TGTGCCAGCAGCTCCCGACGGACTAGCGGGAGAACGGAGACCCAGTACTTC. Its translation is CASSSRRTSGRTETQYF.

The chain employs TRBV14 and TRBJ1-3; TRBD1 might be the D (6 bases). Looked up from germline, CDR1 is SGHDN and CDR2 is FVKESK. CDR3 length equals 14 residues. With 3 bases removed from V and 5 bases from J, the gap between germline ends came to 11 bases. CDR3: CASSHADRRNTIYF. CDR3 sequence (DNA): TGTGCCAGCAGCCACGCCGACAGGCGAAACACCATATATTTT. Full variable domain (outside the CDR3, taken from reference TRBV14 and TRBJ1-3): EAGVTQFPSHSVIEKGQTVTLRCDPISGHDNLYWYRRVMGKEIKFLLHFVKESKQDESGMPNNRFLAERTGGTYSTLKVQPAELEDSGVYFCASSHADRRNTIYFGEGSWLTVV.

V usage is TRBV6-6 and J usage is TRBJ1-5, with 7 positions matching TRBD1. The CDR3 spans 14 residues. With V trimmed by 5 bases and J by 3 bases, 4 bases remained unmatched. The germline V gene encodes CDR1 MNHNY and CDR2 SVGAGI (reference sequence). CDR3 region: CASSTGQINQPQHF. CDR3 DNA: TGTGCCAGCAGTACGGGACAGATCAATCAGCCCCAGCATTTT.

Comment on this clonotype: At one end the junction does not follow the germline gene, possibly because of a read error. V gene TRBV3-1 combines with J gene TRBJ1-2; maybe TRBD1 (5 bases). CDR1 and CDR2 from the germline V gene are LGHDT and YNNKEL (reference sequence). This CDR3 has 15 residues. The CDR3 spells CASSQDQGEGYGYNF. The CDR3 nucleotides read TGTGCCAGCAGCCAAGACCAGGGTGAGGGCTATGGCTACAACTTC.